The next 29 T cell receptor beta chains were all read from a single sample in a study of T cell responses to AZD1222 COVID-19 vaccine (dated by TCRdb to about 2021). The time point tag for this specimen amounts to: baseline before first vaccination. To prepare the library, the immunoSEQ multiplex PCR assay was applied. TCRdb's version of the immuneACCESS table is confined to in-frame rearrangements and falls short of the full clone set. An unresolved V gene accounts for under half of the shortfall where checked; the remainder is of unknown origin. This sample holds about 100,000 clones; 85% to 90% were observed only once. The ten largest make up around 3% of the sample. Sample: peripheral blood, taken on day 0 of AZD1222 vaccination. The source is an adult in good health.

The gene calls are TRBV27 and TRBJ2-7; TRBD2 agrees at 8 bases. Trimming at V came to 2 bases and at J to 1 base, leaving 4 bases not matched to a gene. CDR1 MNHEY and CDR2 SMNVEV come from the germline V gene (reference sequence). The CDR3 sequence is 15 residues long. The CDR3 DNA is TGTGCCAGCAGTTTAACGGGAGGGGGTTCCTACGAGCAGTACTTC. This gives the protein CASSLTGGGSYEQYF.

V is TRBV27 and J is TRBJ1-5; possibly TRBD1 for D (5 bases). Germline V gives CDR1 MNHEY, CDR2 SMNVEV (reference sequence). V lost 6 bases and J lost 4, with 7 bases in between. The CDR3 has 12 amino acids. The CDR3 DNA reads TGTGCCAGCAGGGCAGGGAATCAGCCCCAGCATTTT. Its protein is CASRAGNQPQHF.

J is TRBJ1-2 and V is TRBV19; D unresolved. This CDR3 is built from 13 residues. Trimming removed 5 bases at V and 0 bases at J, with 7 bases between. Germline V gene lookup returns CDR1 LNHDA and CDR2 SQIVND (reference sequence). CDR3 loop: CASSVLTNYGYTF. CDR3 DNA: TGTGCCAGTAGTGTACTGACTAACTATGGCTACACCTTC.

The chain is built from TRBV7-2 and TRBJ2-1; TRBD2 is a possible D gene (5 bases). This CDR3 comprises 15 residues. Germline CDR1 is SGHTA and CDR2 is FQGNSA. Trimming pared 1 base from V and 7 bases from J, leaving 14 bases between. CDR3 sequence (DNA): TGTGCCAGCAGCTTAGGCCTAGCCTTAGGGAATGAGCAGTTCTTC. It encodes CASSLGLALGNEQFF.

The V and J genes are TRBV18 and TRBJ2-5; possibly TRBD2 for D (6 bases). Trimming pared 3 bases from V and 0 bases from J, leaving 11 bases between. Germline V gene sequence: CDR1 KGHSH, CDR2 LQKENI. The CDR3 contains 15 residues. CDR3 nucleotide sequence: TGTGCCAGCTCACCCCAAACTAGCAACCAAGAGACCCAGTACTTC. As protein: CASSPQTSNQETQYF.

The sample holds one count of this clone. This sequence joins TRBV6-2 or TRBV6-3 and TRBJ2-2; D is possibly TRBD2 (5 bases). Trimming took off 5 bases at V and 8 bases at J, with 12 bases between the two ends. From germline, CDR1 is MNHEY and CDR2 SVGEGT. This CDR3 comprises 13 residues. CDR3 coding DNA: TGTGCCAGCAGTAGAAGTATAGCGGGGGAGCTGTTTTTT. Its protein product is CASSRSIAGELFF.

The rearrangement uses TRBV27 and TRBJ2-2; the match to TRBD1 covers 10 bases. This CDR3 region has 15 residues. Germline V CDR1 and CDR2: MNHEY, SMNVEV (reference sequence). The junction had 5 bases not matched to a gene; V was cut back by 3 bases and J by 7 bases. The CDR3 nucleotides read TGTGCCAGCAGTTTCTCCGGGACAGGGGTCGGGGAGCTGTTTTTT. This translates into CASSFSGTGVGELFF.

The CDR3 here is CASSDPKTASYEQYF. In DNA, the CDR3 is TGTGCCAGCAGCGACCCGAAAACTGCCTCCTACGAGCAGTACTTC. The chain recombines TRBV2 with TRBJ2-7; D remains ambiguous. V dropped 6 bases and J dropped 0 bases, with 15 bases sitting between them. The CDR3 contains 15 residues. The germline V gene has CDR1 SNHLY and CDR2 FYNNEI. The variable domain in full, with the rest retrieved from reference TRBV2 and TRBJ2-7, is EPEVTQTPSHQVTQMGQEVILRCVPISNHLYFYWYRQILGQKVEFLVSFYNNEISEKSEIFDDQFSVERPDGSNFTLKIRSTKLEDSAMYFCASSDPKTASYEQYFGPGTRLTVT.

Only one count was recorded for this clone. V usage is TRBV14 and J usage is TRBJ2-1; tentatively, D is TRBD1 (5 bases). V shed 1 base and J shed 9 bases, with 16 bases lying between them. The CDR3 loop spans 15 amino acids. Germline CDR1 is SGHDN and CDR2 is FVKESK. The CDR3 here is CASSQVSPRQGEQFF. DNA of the CDR3: TGTGCCAGCAGCCAAGTCTCACCAAGGCAGGGTGAGCAGTTCTTC.

CDR3 loop: CASSSRGAKEQFF. The CDR3 DNA follows: TGTGCCAGCAGCTCTCGGGGGGCCAAGGAGCAGTTCTTC. The chain employs TRBV11-2 and TRBJ2-1; tentative D call: TRBD2 (7 bases). The CDR3 is made up of 13 amino acids. Germline V lookup: CDR1 SGHAT, CDR2 FQNNGV. V shed 4 bases and J shed 10 bases, with 14 bases lying between them.

This clone was picked up one time. The chain has TRBV20-1 and TRBJ2-7; D gene ambiguous. Germline V lookup: CDR1 DFQATT, CDR2 SNEGSKA (reference sequence). The CDR3 is made up of 11 amino acids. The V end lost 6 bases, the J end lost 3 bases, and 9 bases lay between the germline ends. As DNA, the CDR3 is TGCAGTGCCAGTGACGGCTACGAGCAGTACTTC. The encoded protein is CSASDGYEQYF.

This chain connects TRBV7-2 to TRBJ2-2; possibly TRBD1 for D (5 bases). With 2 bases removed from V and 6 bases from J, the gap between germline ends came to 10 bases. The CDR3 sequence is 14 residues long. The germline gives CDR1 SGHTA, CDR2 FQGNSA. The CDR3 bases are TGTGCCAGCAGCTTATCCAAAGGGGCCGGGGAGCTGTTTTTT. Translated, it gives CASSLSKGAGELFF.

The CDR3 is CAGRLAGEETQYF. The CDR3 DNA reads TGTGCCGGCAGACTAGCGGGAGAAGAGACCCAGTACTTC. V usage is TRBV30 and J usage is TRBJ2-5; TRBD2 matches 12 bases. The V gene end was trimmed by 8 bases and the J gene end by 3 bases; junction bases not matched to a gene: 4. CDR3 size: 13 residues. The germline V gene encodes CDR1 GTSNPN and CDR2 SVGIG (reference sequence).

V gene TRBV11-2 combines with J gene TRBJ2-1; TRBD2 might be the D (6 bases). Trimming took 7 bases from V and 7 from J, leaving 20 bases between them. This CDR3 region has 15 residues. In germline, CDR1 is SGHAT, CDR2 FQNNGV. The CDR3 loop is CASNQIGGPGNEQFF. The DNA for the CDR3 is TGTGCCAGCAACCAAATTGGAGGGCCCGGAAATGAGCAGTTCTTC. Based on the CDR3 plus reference TRBV11-2 and TRBJ2-1, the full variable domain is EAGVAQSPRYKIIEKRQSVAFWCNPISGHATLYWYQQILGQGPKLLIQFQNNGVVDDSQLPKDRFSAERLKGVDSTLKIQPAKLEDSAVYLCASNQIGGPGNEQFFGPGTRLTVL.

The count of this clone is one. V usage is TRBV19 and J usage is TRBJ2-1, with 7 bases lining up with TRBD1. The ends lost 8 bases at V and 8 bases at J; junction bases unmatched: 6. The germline CDR1 and CDR2 sequences are LNHDA and SQIVND (reference sequence). The CDR3 is 12 amino acids. The CDR3 reads CASRQGIDEQFF. CDR3 sequence (DNA): TGTGCCAGTCGACAGGGTATCGATGAGCAGTTCTTC.

The chain links TRBV21-1 to TRBJ1-3. TRBV21-1 is termed a pseudogene. The CDR3 contains 14 residues. CDR3 nucleotide sequence: TGTGCCAGCAGCACGGGAGGCAGAAAAAACACCATATATTTT. It specifies CASSTGGRKNTIYF.

With regard to this clone: Other DNA variants within this sample encode the same CDR3. This chain uses TRBV7-9 with TRBJ1-1; D call uncertain. The CDR3 has 13 amino acids. In germline, CDR1 is SEHNR, CDR2 FQNEAQ (reference sequence). Trimming cost V 3 bases and J 1 base, with 6 bases left between them. The CDR3 spells CASSFTQNTEAFF. The CDR3 bases are TGTGCCAGCAGCTTCACTCAGAACACTGAAGCTTTCTTT.

The V and J genes are TRBV5-5 and TRBJ1-6; maybe TRBD1 (6 bases). The V end lost 0 bases, the J end lost 7 bases, and 11 bases lay between the germline ends. This CDR3 spans 15 amino acids. Germline CDR1 reads SGHKS; CDR2 reads YYEKEE (reference sequence). CDR3 DNA: TGTGCCAGCAGCTTGGGGCTCCAGGGGAATTCACCCCTCCACTTT. Translated: CASSLGLQGNSPLHF.

The chain is built from TRBV5-1 and TRBJ2-7, with a tentative D call TRBD1 (5 bases). Germline CDR1 reads SGHRS; CDR2 reads YFSETQ. Trimming stripped 4 bases from V and 2 bases from J, with 10 bases between. CDR3 size: 13 residues. This CDR3 is CASSGQGTYEQYF. The CDR3 coding sequence is TGCGCCAGCAGCGGTCAGGGAACCTACGAGCAGTACTTC.

J is TRBJ1-2 and V is TRBV3-1 (or the pseudogene TRBV3-2); D remains unclear. Germline assignment: CDR1 LGHDT and CDR2 YNNKEL (reference sequence). The CDR3 totals 14 residues. V lost 0 bases to trimming and J lost 1 base, with 6 bases between them. The CDR3 DNA reads TGTGCCAGCAGCCAAGAGGGCATTAACTATGGCTACACCTTC. As protein: CASSQEGINYGYTF.

The CDR3, as DNA: TGTGCCAGTAGCGCCGGGGGTAGCAATCAGCCCCAGCATTTT. It translates to CASSAGGSNQPQHF. The chain joins TRBV19 to TRBJ1-5; D may be TRBD1 (5 bases). The germline gives CDR1 LNHDA, CDR2 SQIVND (reference sequence). This CDR3 region has 14 residues. With 6 bases removed from V and 0 bases from J, the gap between germline ends came to 9 bases. The variable domain in full, with the rest retrieved from reference TRBV19 and TRBJ1-5, is DGGITQSPKYLFRKEGQNVTLSCEQNLNHDAMYWYRQDPGQGLRLIYYSQIVNDFQKGDIAEGYSVSREKKESFPLTVTSAQKNPTAFYLCASSAGGSNQPQHFGDGTRLSIL.

The V gene is TRBV7-9, the J gene TRBJ2-7, with 8 bases lining up with TRBD1. Losses at the gene ends were 6 bases for V and 3 bases for J; bases not matched to a gene: 13. The CDR3 extends over 16 amino acids. CDR1 is SEHNR, CDR2 FQNEAQ, per germline (reference sequence). CDR3 sequence: CASSEDVGQGVYEQYF. In DNA form, the CDR3 reads TGTGCCAGCAGTGAAGACGTTGGACAGGGAGTCTACGAGCAGTACTTC.

The CDR3 spells CASSLRDNYGYTF. As DNA, the CDR3 is TGTGCCAGCAGCCTCAGGGATAACTATGGCTACACCTTC. The chain links TRBV28 to TRBJ1-2, with D perhaps TRBD1 (5 bases). This CDR3 spans 13 amino acids. From germline, CDR1 is MDHEN and CDR2 SYDVKM. Trimming left V 6 bases short and J 1 base short, with 9 bases between.

This chain uses TRBV7-8 with TRBJ1-5; maybe TRBD1 (5 bases). The CDR3 is 15 amino acids. Germline V lookup: CDR1 SGHVS, CDR2 FQNEAQ. Trimming took off 3 bases at V and 4 bases at J, with 13 bases between the two ends. CDR3 sequence (DNA): TGTGCCAGCAGCTTCGCCGGGACCGCGAATCAGCCCCAGCATTTT. This encodes CASSFAGTANQPQHF.

The chain has TRBV10-3 and TRBJ2-7, with a weak D call TRBD2 (5 bases). The germline CDR1 and CDR2 sequences are ENHRY and SYGVKD. V lost 8 bases and J 1 base, leaving 12 bases between the germline ends. CDR3 length: 13 amino acids. CDR3 bases: TGTGCCATCGGTGCGGGCAAATCCTACGAGCAGTACTTC. It is translated as CAIGAGKSYEQYF.

This clone has more than one count but fewer than ten. The chain combines TRBV28 with TRBJ2-7; 7 bases are a match to TRBD1. The CDR3 is 15 residues long. Trimming removed 6 bases from V and 3 bases from J; junction bases left unmatched: 11. Germline V gene lookup returns CDR1 MDHEN and CDR2 SYDVKM. The DNA of the CDR3 is TGTGCCAGCAGATCCACCAGGGACAGAAACTACGAGCAGTACTTC. Its translation: CASRSTRDRNYEQYF.

The chain couples TRBV5-8 to TRBJ2-5, with 7 bases lining up with TRBD1. CDR1 and CDR2 from the germline V gene are SGHTS and YDEGEE. Losses at the gene ends were 0 bases for V and 0 bases for J; bases not matched to a gene: 5. CDR3 length: 16 residues. CDR3 residues: CASSLGSRGYQETQYF. Written as DNA, the CDR3 is TGTGCCAGCAGCTTGGGGTCCAGGGGGTACCAAGAGACCCAGTACTTC.

V and J are TRBV19 and TRBJ2-6; 9 bases agree with TRBD1. After removal of 5 bases from V and 2 bases from J, the junction contained 10 bases not matched to a gene. Germline V gives CDR1 LNHDA, CDR2 SQIVND (reference sequence). The CDR3 has 18 amino acids. The chain's CDR3 is CASSFPGQGVTGANVLTF. CDR3 sequence (DNA): TGTGCCAGTAGTTTCCCGGGACAGGGAGTAACTGGGGCCAACGTCCTGACTTTC.

CDR3 sequence reads: CASSPTPARSGNTIYF. In DNA, the CDR3 is TGTGCCAGCTCACCAACGCCGGCGAGAAGCGGAAACACCATATATTTT. J is TRBJ1-3 and V is TRBV18, with unresolved D. Germline V gene sequence: CDR1 KGHSH, CDR2 LQKENI. V was clipped by 2 bases and J by 4 bases, with 15 bases between them. CDR3 length: 16 residues. Filled out from reference TRBV18 and TRBJ1-3, the complete variable domain reads NAGVMQNPRHLVRRRGQEARLRCSPMKGHSHVYWYRQLPEEGLKFMVYLQKENIIDESGMPKERFSAEFPKEGPSILRIQQVVRGDSAAYFCASSPTPARSGNTIYFGEGSWLTVV.